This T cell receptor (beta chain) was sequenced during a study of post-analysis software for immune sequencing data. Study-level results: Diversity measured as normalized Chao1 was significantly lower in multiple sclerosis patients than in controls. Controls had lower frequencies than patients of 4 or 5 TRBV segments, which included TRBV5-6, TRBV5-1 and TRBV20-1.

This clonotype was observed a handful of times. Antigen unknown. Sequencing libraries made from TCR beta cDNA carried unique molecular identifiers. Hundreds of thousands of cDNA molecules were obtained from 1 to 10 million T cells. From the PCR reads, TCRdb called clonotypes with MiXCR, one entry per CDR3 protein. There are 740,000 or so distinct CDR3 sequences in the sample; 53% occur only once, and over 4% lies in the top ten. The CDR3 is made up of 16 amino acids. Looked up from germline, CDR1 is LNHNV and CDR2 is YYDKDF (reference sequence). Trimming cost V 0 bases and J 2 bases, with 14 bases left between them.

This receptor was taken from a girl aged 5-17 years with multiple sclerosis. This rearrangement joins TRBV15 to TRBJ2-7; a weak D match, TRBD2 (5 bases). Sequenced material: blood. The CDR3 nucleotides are TGTGCCACCAGCAGAGATACGGGGTTAGGGCCCTACGAGCAGTACTTC. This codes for CATSRDTGLGPYEQYF.